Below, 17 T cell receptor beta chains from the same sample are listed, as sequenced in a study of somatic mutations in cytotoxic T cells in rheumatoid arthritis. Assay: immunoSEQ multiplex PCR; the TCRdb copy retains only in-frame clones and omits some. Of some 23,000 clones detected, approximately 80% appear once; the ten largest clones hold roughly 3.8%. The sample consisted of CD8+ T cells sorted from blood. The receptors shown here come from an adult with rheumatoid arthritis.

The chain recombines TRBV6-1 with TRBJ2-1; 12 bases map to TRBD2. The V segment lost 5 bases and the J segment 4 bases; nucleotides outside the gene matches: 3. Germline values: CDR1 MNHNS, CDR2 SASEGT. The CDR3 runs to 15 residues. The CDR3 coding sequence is TGTGCCAGCAGTCGGACTAGCGGGGATTACAATGAGCAGTTCTTC. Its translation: CASSRTSGDYNEQFF.

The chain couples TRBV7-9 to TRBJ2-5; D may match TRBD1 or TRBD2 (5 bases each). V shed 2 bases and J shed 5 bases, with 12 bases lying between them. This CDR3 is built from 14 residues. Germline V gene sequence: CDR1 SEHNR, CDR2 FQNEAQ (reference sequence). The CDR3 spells CASSLNLEGETQYF. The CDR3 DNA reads TGTGCCAGCAGCTTAAATCTCGAGGGGGAGACCCAGTACTTC.

The DNA for the CDR3 is TGTGCCAGCAGCCAAGTCGACGGGGCCTACGAGCAGTACTTC. It yields the protein CASSQVDGAYEQYF. V is TRBV14 and J is TRBJ2-7; a weak D match, TRBD2 (5 bases). The V and J ends lost 1 base and 2 bases respectively, with 9 bases between them. CDR1 is SGHDN, CDR2 FVKESK, per germline. The CDR3 is 14 amino acids.

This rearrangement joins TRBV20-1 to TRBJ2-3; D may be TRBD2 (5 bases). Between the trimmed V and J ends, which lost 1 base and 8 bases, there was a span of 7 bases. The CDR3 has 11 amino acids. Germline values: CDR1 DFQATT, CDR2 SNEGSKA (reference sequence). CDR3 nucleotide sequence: TGCAGTGCTAGAGTGGCGGGTACGCAGTATTTT. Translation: CSARVAGTQYF.

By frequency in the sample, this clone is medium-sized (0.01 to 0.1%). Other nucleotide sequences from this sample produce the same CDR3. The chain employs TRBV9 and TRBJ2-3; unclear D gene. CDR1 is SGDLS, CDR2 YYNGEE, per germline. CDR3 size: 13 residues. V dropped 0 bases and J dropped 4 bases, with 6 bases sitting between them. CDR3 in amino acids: CASSVGSPDTQYF. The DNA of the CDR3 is TGTGCCAGCAGCGTAGGAAGCCCAGATACGCAGTATTTT.

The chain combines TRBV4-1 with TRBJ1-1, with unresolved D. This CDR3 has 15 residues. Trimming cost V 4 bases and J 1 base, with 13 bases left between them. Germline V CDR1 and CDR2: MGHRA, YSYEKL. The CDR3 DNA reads TGCGCCAGCAGCCTATCCAGGACCGGGAACACTGAAGCTTTCTTT. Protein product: CASSLSRTGNTEAFF.

The CDR3: CASSGRGLYNEQFF. The CDR3 DNA sequence: TGTGCCAGCAGCGGAAGGGGCCTATACAATGAGCAGTTCTTC. J is TRBJ2-1 and V is TRBV6-1; tentative D call: TRBD1 (5 bases). The CDR3 has 14 residues. Trimming removed 6 bases from V and 4 bases from J, with 13 bases in between. Germline CDR1 is MNHNS and CDR2 is SASEGT.

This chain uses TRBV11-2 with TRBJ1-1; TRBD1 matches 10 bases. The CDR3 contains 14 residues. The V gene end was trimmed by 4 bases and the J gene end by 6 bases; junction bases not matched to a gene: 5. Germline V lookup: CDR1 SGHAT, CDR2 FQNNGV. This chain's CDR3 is CASSSRDRGPEAFF. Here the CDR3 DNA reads TGTGCCAGCAGCTCCCGGGACAGGGGACCTGAAGCTTTCTTT.

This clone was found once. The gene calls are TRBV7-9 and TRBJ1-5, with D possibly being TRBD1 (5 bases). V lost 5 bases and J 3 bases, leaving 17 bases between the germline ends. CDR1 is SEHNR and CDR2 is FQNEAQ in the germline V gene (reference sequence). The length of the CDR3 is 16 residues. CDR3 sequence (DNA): TGTGCCAGCAGCCCCGGACACCAATCTTTCAATCAGCCCCAGCATTTT. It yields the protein CASSPGHQSFNQPQHF. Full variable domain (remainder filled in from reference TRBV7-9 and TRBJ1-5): DTGVSQNPRHKITKRGQNVTFRCDPISEHNRLYWYRQTLGQGPEFLTYFQNEAQLEKSRLLSDRFSAERPKGSFSTLEIQRTEQGDSAMYLCASSPGHQSFNQPQHFGDGTRLSIL.

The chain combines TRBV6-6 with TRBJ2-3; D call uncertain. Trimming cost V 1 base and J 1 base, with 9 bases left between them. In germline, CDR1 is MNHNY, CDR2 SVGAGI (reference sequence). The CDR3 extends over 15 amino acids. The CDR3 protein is CASSYFSGRTDTQYF. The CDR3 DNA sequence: TGTGCCAGCAGTTACTTTTCCGGCCGCACAGATACGCAGTATTTT.

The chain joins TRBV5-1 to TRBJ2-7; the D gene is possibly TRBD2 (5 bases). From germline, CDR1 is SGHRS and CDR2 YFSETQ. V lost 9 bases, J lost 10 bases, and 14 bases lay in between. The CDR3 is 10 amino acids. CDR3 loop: CATQLANQYF. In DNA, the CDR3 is TGCGCCACCCAGCTAGCCAACCAGTACTTC.

DNA for the CDR3: TGTGCCAGTAGTCTCGGCGGGAGCTCCTACAATGAGCAGTTCTTC. Translating gives CASSLGGSSYNEQFF. The V call is TRBV19, the J call TRBJ2-1; 7 nucleotides match TRBD2. V shed 5 bases and J 0 bases; nucleotides not matched to a gene: 4. Germline V lookup: CDR1 LNHDA, CDR2 SQIVND (reference sequence). This CDR3 is built from 15 residues.

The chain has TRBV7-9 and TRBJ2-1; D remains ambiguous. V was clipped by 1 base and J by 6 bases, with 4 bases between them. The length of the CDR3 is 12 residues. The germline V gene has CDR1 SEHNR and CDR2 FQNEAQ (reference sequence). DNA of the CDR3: TGTGCCAGCAGCTTAGAAGTCAATGAGCAGTTCTTC. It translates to CASSLEVNEQFF.

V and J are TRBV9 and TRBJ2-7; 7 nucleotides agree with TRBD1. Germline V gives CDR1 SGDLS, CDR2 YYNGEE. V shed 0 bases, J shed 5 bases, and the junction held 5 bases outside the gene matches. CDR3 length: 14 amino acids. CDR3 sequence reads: CASSVGDRANEQYF. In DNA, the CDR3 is TGTGCCAGCAGCGTAGGAGACAGGGCCAACGAGCAGTACTTC. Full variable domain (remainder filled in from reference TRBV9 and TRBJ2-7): DSGVTQTPKHLITATGQRVTLRCSPRSGDLSVYWYQQSLDQGLQFLIQYYNGEERAKGNILERFSAQQFPDLHSELNLSSLELGDSALYFCASSVGDRANEQYFGPGTRLTVT.

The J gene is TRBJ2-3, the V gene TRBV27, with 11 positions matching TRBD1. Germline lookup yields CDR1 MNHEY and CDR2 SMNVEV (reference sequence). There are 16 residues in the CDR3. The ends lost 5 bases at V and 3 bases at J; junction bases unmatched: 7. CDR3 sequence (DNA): TGTGCCAGCAGTCCCCTCGGGACAGGGGGAACAGATACGCAGTATTTT. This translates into CASSPLGTGGTDTQYF.

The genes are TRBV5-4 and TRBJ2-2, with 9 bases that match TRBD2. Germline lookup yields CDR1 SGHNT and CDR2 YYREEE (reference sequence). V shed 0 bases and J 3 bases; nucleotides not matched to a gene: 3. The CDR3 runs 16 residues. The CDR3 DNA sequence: TGTGCCAGCAGCTTGGCAGCGGGGGGTGACACCGGGGAGCTGTTTTTT. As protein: CASSLAAGGDTGELFF. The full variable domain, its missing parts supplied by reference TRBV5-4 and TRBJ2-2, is ETGVTQSPTHLIKTRGQQVTLRCSSQSGHNTVSWYQQALGQGPQFIFQYYREEENGRGNFPPRFSGLQFPNYSSELNVNALELDDSALYLCASSLAAGGDTGELFFGEGSRLTVL.

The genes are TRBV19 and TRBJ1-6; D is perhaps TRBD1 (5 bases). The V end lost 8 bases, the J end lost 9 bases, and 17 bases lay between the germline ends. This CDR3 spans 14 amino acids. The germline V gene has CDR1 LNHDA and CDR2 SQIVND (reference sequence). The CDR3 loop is CASSPGAFISPLHF. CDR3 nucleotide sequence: TGTGCCAGTTCCCCCGGGGCCTTTATTTCACCCCTCCACTTT.